A single sample is the source of the 26 T cell receptor beta chains below, sequenced in a study of T cells in Graves' hyperthyroidism and ophthalmopathy. Regions amplified from RNA transcripts were the TCR beta CDR3 regions. First-round RT-PCR targeting the TCR CDR3 was performed with the HTBI primer set. TCRdb re-called the multiplex PCR reads with MiXCR, one entry per CDR3 protein. Found here are some 200,000 distinct CDR3 sequences, 15% to 20% of them singletons; the top ten hold around 50%. Sample: blood. All receptors derive from a man aged 50 to 60 with Graves' hyperthyroidism.

This clonotype was found many times. The chain uses TRBV20-1 and TRBJ1-1; possibly TRBD1 for D (6 bases). This CDR3 has 14 residues. The V gene lost 2 bases and the J gene lost 4 bases, with 14 bases spanning the gap. The germline V gene has CDR1 DFQATT and CDR2 SNEGSKA (reference sequence). CDR3 in DNA: TGCAGTGCTAGACGCAGGGGAAAGAGCACTGAAGCTTTCTTT. It encodes CSARRRGKSTEAFF.

Concerning this clonotype: A much larger clone is a single base away; this may be a read error. V and J are TRBV11-3 and TRBJ2-5; 7 positions match TRBD1. There are 16 residues in the CDR3. CDR1 and CDR2 from the germline V gene are SGHNT and YENEEA. The CDR3 sequence is CASSFLAGGYQGTQYF. The CDR3, as DNA: TGTGCCAGCAGCTTCTTGGCAGGGGGTTACCAAGGGACCCAGTACTTC.

This clonotype has more than one count but fewer than ten. The chain is built from TRBV4-2 and TRBJ2-1, with TRBD2 matching 10 bases. The CDR3 totals 19 residues. Germline trimming cut 4 bases from V and 6 bases from J; bases unmatched to any gene: 18. Germline assignment: CDR1 LGHNA and CDR2 YNFKEQ. CDR3 sequence reads: CASSPAPGLAPSEGNEQFF. DNA for the CDR3: TGTGCCAGCAGCCCGGCACCGGGACTAGCGCCCTCGGAGGGCAATGAGCAGTTCTTC.

This rearrangement joins TRBV20-1 to TRBJ2-1, with TRBD2 identical over 9 bases. Germline V CDR1 and CDR2: DFQATT, SNEGSKA (reference sequence). The V gene end was trimmed by 0 bases and the J gene end by 10 bases; junction bases not matched to a gene: 4. The CDR3 consists of 13 residues. The chain's CDR3 is CSAREPLAGEQFF. The CDR3 DNA sequence: TGCAGTGCTAGAGAGCCCCTAGCGGGGGAGCAGTTCTTC.

The chain employs TRBV5-1 and TRBJ2-1; D is perhaps TRBD1 (6 bases). V was clipped by 4 bases and J by 2 bases, with 10 bases between them. CDR1 is SGHRS and CDR2 is YFSETQ in the germline V gene. The CDR3 contains 14 residues. CDR3 nucleotide sequence: TGCGCCAGCAGCCCCGGGACAACCTACAATGAGCAGTTCTTC. It yields the protein CASSPGTTYNEQFF.

This clonotype came up many times. The rearrangement links TRBV7-2 to TRBJ2-7, with 9 bases fitting TRBD2. Germline lookup yields CDR1 SGHTA and CDR2 FQGNSA. Trimming took 2 bases from V and 3 from J; bases not matched to a gene: 5. There are 15 residues in the CDR3. The CDR3 protein is CASSLQAGGNYEQYF. The CDR3 coding sequence is TGTGCCAGCAGCTTACAAGCGGGAGGAAACTACGAGCAGTACTTC.

A word on this clonotype: A much larger clone lies one base from this, so it may be a read error. The chain recombines TRBV12-3 or TRBV12-4 with TRBJ2-1, with D possibly matching TRBD2 (5 bases). Trimming took 6 bases from V and 10 from J, leaving 22 bases between them. The CDR3 spans 15 residues. CDR3 region: CASSPQDSLLEEQFF. CDR3 bases: TGTGCCAGCAGCCCGCAGGACTCGCTACTGGAGGAGCAGTTCTTC.

The table lists this clonotype with many counts. The V call is TRBV28, the J call TRBJ1-2, with unresolved D. Germline lookup yields CDR1 MDHEN and CDR2 SYDVKM. V lost 5 bases and J 8 bases, leaving 12 bases between the germline ends. The CDR3 spans 12 residues. CDR3 sequence: CASSRLLGGYTF. The CDR3 region has the DNA TGTGCCAGCAGTCGACTACTAGGAGGCTACACCTTC.

This clonotype was observed at least ten times. A read error may produce the germline difference seen at one junction end. The V call is TRBV28, the J call TRBJ2-2; a weak D match, TRBD2 (5 bases). Per the germline V gene, CDR1 is MDHEN and CDR2 is SYDVKM. The CDR3 has 13 amino acids. CDR3 protein: CACRLPGAGELFF. In DNA form, the CDR3 reads TGTGCCTGCAGGTTGCCCGGGGCCGGGGAGCTGTTTTTT.

This clonotype was counted ten times or more. The chain has TRBV7-6 and TRBJ2-5; D possibly uses TRBD1 or TRBD2 (5 bases each). V lost 3 bases and J 2 bases, leaving 10 bases between the germline ends. Germline CDR1 reads SGHVS; CDR2 reads FNYEAQ. The CDR3 is made up of 14 amino acids. The CDR3 here is CASSFFGGQETQYF. For the CDR3, the DNA is TGTGCCAGCAGCTTTTTTGGGGGACAAGAGACCCAGTACTTC. Full variable domain (outside the CDR3, taken from reference TRBV7-6 and TRBJ2-5): GAGVSQSPRYKVTKRGQDVALRCDPISGHVSLYWYRQALGQGPEFLTYFNYEAQQDKSGLPNDRFSAERPEGSISTLTIQRTEQRDSAMYRCASSFFGGQETQYFGPGTRLLVL.

This clonotype has ten or more counts. The rearrangement links TRBV30 to TRBJ2-1, with 9 nucleotides matching TRBD2. CDR3 length: 15 residues. CDR1 and CDR2 (germline): GTSNPN, SVGIG (reference sequence). V trimming: 5 bases; J trimming: 9 bases; junction bases outside the gene matches: 14. The CDR3 loop reads CAWEKPRGLALEQFF. For the CDR3, the DNA is TGTGCCTGGGAAAAACCCCGGGGACTAGCTCTTGAGCAGTTCTTC.

The sample holds many counts of this clonotype. CDR3 nucleotides: TGCAGTGCTGAACGGACAGGGGGCAACTATGGCTACACCTTC. The encoded protein is CSAERTGGNYGYTF. The J gene is TRBJ1-2, the V gene TRBV20-1; 11 bases are shared with TRBD1. In germline, CDR1 is DFQATT, CDR2 SNEGSKA (reference sequence). J lost 2 bases, V lost 5 bases, and 4 bases had no gene match. The length of the CDR3 is 14 residues.

There are a few counts of this clonotype. This chain uses TRBV6-1 with TRBJ2-4; D might be TRBD2 (6 bases). Germline V gene lookup returns CDR1 MNHNS and CDR2 SASEGT. This CDR3 has 11 amino acids. Trimming left V 8 bases short and J 7 bases short, with 9 bases between. The chain's CDR3 is CASGGSNIQYF. The CDR3 coding sequence is TGTGCCAGCGGAGGGAGCAACATTCAGTACTTC.

This clonotype was picked up a small number of times. The J gene is TRBJ2-1, the V gene TRBV11-1, with TRBD2 as a possible D gene (5 bases). CDR3 length: 14 amino acids. Looked up from germline, CDR1 is SGHAT and CDR2 is FQDESV (reference sequence). Trimming took off 6 bases at V and 8 bases at J, with 17 bases between the two ends. The CDR3 DNA reads as TGTGCCAGCAGAGATAGGAGGCTCAGCGATGAGCAGTTCTTC. Encoded protein: CASRDRRLSDEQFF.

This clonotype was detected only a few times. V is TRBV18 and J is TRBJ2-7, with 7 bases matching TRBD1. Per germline, CDR1 KGHSH and CDR2 LQKENI. J lost 2 bases, V lost 3 bases, and 13 bases had no gene match. The CDR3 totals 17 residues. The CDR3 protein is CASSPTLRQGGTYEQYF. In DNA form, the CDR3 reads TGTGCCAGCTCACCTACGCTAAGACAGGGTGGGACCTACGAGCAGTACTTC. Variable domain in full (rest from reference TRBV18 and TRBJ2-7): NAGVMQNPRHLVRRRGQEARLRCSPMKGHSHVYWYRQLPEEGLKFMVYLQKENIIDESGMPKERFSAEFPKEGPSILRIQQVVRGDSAAYFCASSPTLRQGGTYEQYFGPGTRLTVT.

Comments on this clonotype: Being one base from a much bigger clone, this may be a read error. V and J are TRBV18 and TRBJ1-5, with 7 bases aligning to TRBD1. Germline V gene lookup returns CDR1 KGHSH and CDR2 LQKENI. This CDR3 is built from 13 residues. CDR3 coding DNA: TGTGCCAGCTCACCGGGACAGCGACAGCCCCGGCATTTT. Amino acid sequence: CASSPGQRQPRHF. The complete variable domain, with remaining parts taken from reference TRBV18 and TRBJ1-5, reads NAGVMQNPRHLVRRRGQEARLRCSPMKGHSHVYWYRQLPEEGLKFMVYLQKENIIDESGMPKERFSAEFPKEGPSILRIQQVVRGDSAAYFCASSPGQRQPRHFGDGTRLSIL.

In its sample, this clonotype was seen many times. The chain combines TRBV7-2 with TRBJ2-5; the D gene is possibly TRBD1 (6 bases). V gave up 8 bases and J gave up 3 bases, with 19 bases separating them. The germline V gene encodes CDR1 SGHTA and CDR2 FQGNSA. CDR3 length: 15 amino acids. The DNA of the CDR3 is TGTGCCAGCCGGAAACCTGCGTCAGGGGAAGAGACCCAGTACTTC. Protein product: CASRKPASGEETQYF. Using reference TRBV7-2 and TRBJ2-5 for the parts outside the CDR3, the full variable domain is GAGVSQSPSNKVTEKGKDVELRCDPISGHTALYWYRQSLGQGLEFLIYFQGNSAPDKSGLPSDRFSAERTGGSVSTLTIQRTQQEDSAVYLCASRKPASGEETQYFGPGTRLLVL.

This chain joins TRBV7-9 and TRBJ2-7; 13 bases are shared with TRBD2. Germline assignment: CDR1 SEHNR and CDR2 FQNEAQ (reference sequence). V gave up 5 bases and J gave up 5 bases; unmatched junction bases: 3. The CDR3 extends over 14 amino acids. CDR3 sequence (DNA): TGTGCCAGCAGCCCCGGGACTAGCGGGGACGAGCAGTACTTC. Translating it yields CASSPGTSGDEQYF.

At least ten counts were recorded for this clonotype. The chain combines TRBV14 with TRBJ2-5; D is perhaps TRBD2 (6 bases). The V end was cut by 3 bases, the J end by 2 bases, with 10 bases between. The CDR3 loop spans 14 amino acids. The V gene's germline CDR1 is SGHDN and CDR2 FVKESK. CDR3 protein: CASSHRGKQETQYF. The CDR3 DNA follows: TGTGCCAGCAGCCACCGGGGGAAGCAAGAGACCCAGTACTTC.

This clonotype was seen many times. The J gene is TRBJ2-1, the V gene TRBV7-9; D perhaps matches TRBD2 (7 bases). The V and J ends lost 2 bases and 5 bases respectively, with 16 bases between them. The germline gives CDR1 SEHNR, CDR2 FQNEAQ (reference sequence). The CDR3 runs to 16 residues. The CDR3 DNA sequence: TGTGCCAGCAGCTTAAGGGGAGGGGGGCTAAACAATGAGCAGTTCTTC. Protein product: CASSLRGGGLNNEQFF.

This clonotype has at least ten counts. V and J are TRBV28 and TRBJ2-3; D call uncertain. CDR3 length: 14 residues. Looked up from germline, CDR1 is MDHEN and CDR2 is SYDVKM. V was shortened by 3 bases and J by 2 bases, with 9 bases between the two germline ends. The CDR3 here is CASSFTDTTDTQYF. Written as DNA, the CDR3 is TGTGCCAGCAGTTTCACTGACACCACAGATACGCAGTATTTT. The full variable domain, rest sourced from reference TRBV28 and TRBJ2-3, is DVKVTQSSRYLVKRTGEKVFLECVQDMDHENMFWYRQDPGLGLRLIYFSYDVKMKEKGDIPEGYSVSREKKERFSLILESASTNQTSMYLCASSFTDTTDTQYFGPGTRLTVL.

This clonotype was recorded at least ten times. The chain recombines TRBV18 with TRBJ2-1; D is possibly TRBD1 (5 bases). Trimming removed 3 bases at V and 8 bases at J, with 11 bases between. This CDR3 comprises 13 residues. CDR1 KGHSH and CDR2 LQKENI come from the germline V gene. The CDR3 DNA is TGTGCCAGCTCACCCCGCATAGGGGATGAGCAGTTCTTC. This gives the protein CASSPRIGDEQFF.

This clonotype was counted only a few times. This chain connects TRBV6-2 or TRBV6-3 to TRBJ1-5, with 9 bases fitting TRBD1. V lost 2 bases, J lost 4 bases, and 12 bases stayed unmatched. CDR3 length: 18 amino acids. Germline V gene sequence: CDR1 MNHEY, CDR2 SVGEGT. CDR3 DNA: TGTGCCAGCAGTTACCCTAGGACAGGGGCGCCGGATAATCAGCCCCAGCATTTT. This sequence encodes CASSYPRTGAPDNQPQHF.

Many counts were recorded for this clonotype. The CDR3 DNA reads as TGTGCCAGCAGGCCCCTAGCGGCGAACACCGGGGAGCTGTTTTTT. It specifies CASRPLAANTGELFF. V gene TRBV7-9 combines with J gene TRBJ2-2; 7 nucleotides align to TRBD2. Trimming removed 6 bases from V and 0 bases from J; junction bases left unmatched: 4. The CDR3 totals 15 residues. Germline assignment: CDR1 SEHNR and CDR2 FQNEAQ (reference sequence). Looking up the rest from reference TRBV7-9 and TRBJ2-2 gives the full variable domain: DTGVSQNPRHKITKRGQNVTFRCDPISEHNRLYWYRQTLGQGPEFLTYFQNEAQLEKSRLLSDRFSAERPKGSFSTLEIQRTEQGDSAMYLCASRPLAANTGELFFGEGSRLTVL.

This clonotype was seen many times. CDR3 residues: CASSDRGGNQPQHF. As DNA, the CDR3 is TGTGCCAGCTCGGACAGGGGAGGCAATCAGCCCCAGCATTTT. J is TRBJ1-5 and V is TRBV6-1, with TRBD1 matching over 9 bases. There are 14 residues in the CDR3. V trimming: 8 bases; J trimming: 2 bases; junction bases outside the gene matches: 4. CDR1 is MNHNS and CDR2 is SASEGT in the germline V gene.

This clonotype was counted only a few times. The J gene is TRBJ1-6, the V gene TRBV24-1; 11 nucleotides agree with TRBD1. Trimming removed 0 bases from V and 9 bases from J; junction bases left unmatched: 9. The CDR3 runs 18 residues. Germline values: CDR1 KGHDR, CDR2 SFDVKD. In nucleotides, the CDR3 is TGTGCCACCAGTGATTTGGGGACAGGGGGGGTTTTCAGTTCACCCCTCCACTTT. Amino acids: CATSDLGTGGVFSSPLHF.